This TCR beta chain was captured in a study of CD4 T cells in relation to SARS-CoV-2 and coronaviruses. CD4+ T cells from unexposed donors were obtained before the COVID-19 pandemic (2011-2018). The CDR3 is 15 amino acids. Germline CDR1 MNHEY, CDR2 SVGAGI. Germline trimming cut 11 bases from V and 0 bases from J; bases unmatched to any gene: 12. TCRdb keeps only in-frame clones here, not all; method: immunoSEQ multiplex PCR. The repertoire holds about 59,000 clones, 70% to 90% seen once, with about 1.5% in the top ten. This sequence originates from a human donor in good health. The chain has TRBV6-5 and TRBJ2-7, with 8 bases identical to TRBD2. The sequencing sample was made of memory CD4+ T cells from PBMCs. CDR3 residues: CAGPRGSGASYEQYF. CDR3 in DNA: TGTGCCGGGCCTCGCGGTAGCGGGGCCTCCTACGAGCAGTACTTC.